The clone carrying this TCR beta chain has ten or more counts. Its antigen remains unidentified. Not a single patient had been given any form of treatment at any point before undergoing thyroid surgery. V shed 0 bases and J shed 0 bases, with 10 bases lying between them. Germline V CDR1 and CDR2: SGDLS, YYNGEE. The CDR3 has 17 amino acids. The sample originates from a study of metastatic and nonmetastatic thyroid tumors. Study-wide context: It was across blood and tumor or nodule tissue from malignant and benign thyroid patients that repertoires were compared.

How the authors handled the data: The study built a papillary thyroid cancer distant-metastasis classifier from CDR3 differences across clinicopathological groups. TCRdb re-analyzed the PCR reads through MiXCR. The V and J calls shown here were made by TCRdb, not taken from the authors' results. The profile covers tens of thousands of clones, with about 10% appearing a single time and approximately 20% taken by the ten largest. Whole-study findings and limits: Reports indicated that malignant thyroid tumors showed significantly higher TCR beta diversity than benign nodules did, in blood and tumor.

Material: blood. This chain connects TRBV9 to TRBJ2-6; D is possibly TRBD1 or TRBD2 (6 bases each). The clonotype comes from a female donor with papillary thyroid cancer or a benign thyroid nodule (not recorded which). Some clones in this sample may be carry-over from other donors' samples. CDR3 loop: CASSVGGGYSGANVLTF. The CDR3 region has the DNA TGTGCCAGCAGCGTAGGAGGGGGGTACTCTGGGGCCAACGTCCTGACTTTC. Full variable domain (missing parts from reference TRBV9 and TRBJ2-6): DSGVTQTPKHLITATGQRVTLRCSPRSGDLSVYWYQQSLDQGLQFLIQYYNGEERAKGNILERFSAQQFPDLHSELNLSSLELGDSALYFCASSVGGGYSGANVLTFGAGSRLTVL.